The TCR beta chain under discussion was sequenced for a study of response to subunit inactivated influenza vaccine. This CDR3 spans 16 amino acids. V gave up 6 bases and J gave up 1 base; unmatched junction bases: 5. TCRdb reprocessed the RT-PCR reads with MiXCR, giving one entry per CDR3 protein. The sample lists about 190,000 distinct CDR3 sequences, around 14% occurring once. This clonotype was counted ten times or more. The input for sequencing was CD8+ T cells sorted from PBMCs, taken 4 to 6 days after vaccination. The receptor was isolated from a man in his fifties or sixties who received an inactivated influenza vaccine. The chain links TRBV12-3 or TRBV12-4 to TRBJ2-3; 12 bases agree with TRBD2. This CDR3 reads CASSLGLAGGTDTQYF. The CDR3 DNA sequence: TGTGCCAGCAGCCTGGGACTAGCGGGCGGCACAGATACGCAGTATTTT.